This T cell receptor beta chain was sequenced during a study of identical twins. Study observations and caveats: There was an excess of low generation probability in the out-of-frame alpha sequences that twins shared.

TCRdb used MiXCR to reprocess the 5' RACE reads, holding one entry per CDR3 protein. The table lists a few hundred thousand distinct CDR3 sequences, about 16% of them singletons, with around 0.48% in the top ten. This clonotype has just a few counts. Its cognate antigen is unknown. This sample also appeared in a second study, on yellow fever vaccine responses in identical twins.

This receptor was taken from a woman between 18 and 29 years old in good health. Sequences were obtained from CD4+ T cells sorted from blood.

This chain's CDR3 is CASSEEGRVNTEAFF. CDR3 nucleotides: TGCGCCAGCAGTGAGGAGGGTCGGGTAAACACTGAAGCTTTCTTT. The chain recombines TRBV10-2 with TRBJ1-1; D gene uncertain. The CDR3 runs to 15 residues. V dropped 2 bases and J dropped 2 bases, with 12 bases sitting between them. Germline V gene sequence: CDR1 WSHSY, CDR2 SAAADI.